These 9 T cell receptor beta chains were all obtained from the same sample, sequenced in a study of technical replicates of blood from several donors (dated 2017 in TCRdb). Receptor libraries were prepared by the immunoSEQ multiplex PCR assay. Not all clones reach the TCRdb copy of this immuneACCESS table, which keeps in-frame sequences only. Checked studies attribute under half of the gap to unresolved V genes and leave the rest unexplained. Present in this sample are approximately 75,000 clones, 90% to 96% of which were seen just once. The top ten hold more than 0.35% of the sample. Sequenced sample: T cells isolated from PBMCs. The receptors were sampled from a human donor in good health.

The chain combines TRBV5-6 with TRBJ1-1, with unresolved D. The CDR3 extends over 12 amino acids. The germline V and J ends were trimmed by 1 base and 7 bases, with 8 bases remaining between them. Germline CDR1 is SGHDT and CDR2 is YYEEEE. The CDR3 here is CASSLIGGEAFF. CDR3 DNA: TGTGCCAGCAGCTTGATTGGCGGTGAAGCTTTCTTT.

The CDR3 region has the DNA TGTGCCAGTATGCGCACATCAATGGGGGGACGGAACACTGAAGCTTTCTTT. Residues: CASMRTSMGGRNTEAFF. The V and J genes are TRBV19 and TRBJ1-1; TRBD1 is a possible D gene (5 bases). This CDR3 spans 17 amino acids. Germline assignment: CDR1 LNHDA and CDR2 SQIVND (reference sequence). Trimming took off 7 bases at V and 1 base at J, with 22 bases between the two ends.

The V and J genes are TRBV29-1 and TRBJ2-7, with a tentative D call TRBD2 (6 bases). CDR1 is SQVTM and CDR2 is ANQGSEA in the germline V gene. The length of the CDR3 is 13 residues. Trimming pared 4 bases from V and 3 bases from J, leaving 13 bases between. In DNA form, the CDR3 reads TGCAGCGTTGGCACCGGGAGTCTCTACGAGCAGTACTTC. Protein: CSVGTGSLYEQYF.

The chain recombines TRBV4-3 with TRBJ2-3; 10 nucleotides align to TRBD1. Looked up from germline, CDR1 is LGHNA and CDR2 is YSLEER. The CDR3 is 15 amino acids. The V gene end was trimmed by 4 bases and the J gene end by 2 bases; junction bases not matched to a gene: 3. The CDR3 bases are TGCGCCAGCAGCCCTGGGACAGGGGTCACAGATACGCAGTATTTT. It specifies CASSPGTGVTDTQYF.

The gene calls are TRBV29-1 and TRBJ2-5; possibly TRBD1 for D (6 bases). The CDR3 length is 12 residues. The germline V and J ends were trimmed by 6 bases and 3 bases, with 11 bases remaining between them. The germline gives CDR1 SQVTM, CDR2 ANQGSEA. The CDR3: CSVGTGKETQYF. CDR3 sequence (DNA): TGCAGCGTGGGAACAGGGAAAGAGACCCAGTACTTC.

This rearrangement joins TRBV9 to TRBJ2-3; 9 bases are shared with TRBD1. Unmatched junction bases numbered 7, after V lost 4 bases and J lost 4 bases. CDR1 is SGDLS, CDR2 YYNGEE, per germline. The CDR3 length is 15 residues. The CDR3 spells CASSTGQGGADTQYF. The CDR3 bases are TGTGCCAGCAGCACGGGACAGGGAGGCGCAGATACGCAGTATTTT.

Only one count was recorded for this clone. The chain couples TRBV9 to TRBJ2-5; 12 positions agree with TRBD1. In germline, CDR1 is SGDLS, CDR2 YYNGEE. The ends lost 2 bases at V and 2 bases at J; junction bases unmatched: 7. This CDR3 spans 17 amino acids. The CDR3 coding sequence is TGTGCCAGCAGCGTGGGACAGGGGGCACAAGGACAAGAGACCCAGTACTTC. Protein product: CASSVGQGAQGQETQYF.

The rearrangement links TRBV28 to TRBJ1-1; 9 positions match TRBD1. CDR1 is MDHEN and CDR2 is SYDVKM in the germline V gene. This CDR3 is 13 amino acids long. V trimming: 6 bases; J trimming: 4 bases; junction bases outside the gene matches: 3. CDR3: CASRRQGGTEAFF. In DNA form, the CDR3 reads TGTGCCAGCAGGAGACAGGGGGGCACTGAAGCTTTCTTT.

The V gene is TRBV11-3, the J gene TRBJ2-5, with 8 bases that match TRBD2. The germline V gene encodes CDR1 SGHNT and CDR2 YENEEA. CDR3 length: 15 amino acids. V lost 3 bases to trimming and J lost 4 bases; unmatched junction nucleotides: 7. The CDR3 sequence is CASSFSGIGGETQYF. The CDR3 coding sequence is TGTGCCAGCAGCTTTAGCGGGATAGGGGGAGAGACCCAGTACTTC.